A few counts support the clone carrying this T cell receptor (beta chain). Its specificity is not known. The V gene's germline CDR1 is SQVTM and CDR2 ANQGSEA. The length of the CDR3 is 13 residues. V was trimmed by 6 bases and J by 7 bases, leaving 17 bases between them. Investigators reverse transcribed all isolated RNA, so they sequenced expressed TCRB transcripts. TCRdb keeps only in-frame clones here, not all; method: immunoSEQ multiplex PCR. The table records 30,000 to 40,000 clones, 64% of them present only once. The record originates from a study of beta chain features in type 1 diabetes. Study-level points and caveats: Across patients, naive, central memory and Treg TCRB repertoires exhibited apparently greater similarity than was observed across healthy donors. VDJ junctions from patients with type 1 diabetes contained fewer insertions and more deletions.

The chain couples TRBV29-1 to TRBJ2-3; D may be TRBD1 (6 bases). The clonotype originates from a woman aged 25 to 39 in good health. The material sequenced was Tregs from blood. CDR3 in DNA: TGCAGCGTCTATCTTGAGGGACACCATACGCAGTATTTT. It specifies CSVYLEGHHTQYF.